This T cell receptor (beta chain) was sequenced in a study of blood T cell repertoires in COVID-19. The germline CDR1 and CDR2 sequences are SGHTA and FQGTGA. The CDR3 runs to 14 residues. V was pared by 4 bases and J by 2 bases, with 10 bases between. This table comes from immunoSEQ multiplex PCR, and its TCRdb copy is limited to in-frame clones, with some not included. Of 150,000 to 200,000 clones listed, 82% were seen once; the top ten hold about 10%. Sequences were obtained from peripheral blood. This clonotype was sampled from a woman aged 80 or over with active or convalescent COVID-19. The V call is TRBV7-3, the J call TRBJ2-3, with D perhaps matching TRBD1 (6 bases). This CDR3 is CASSSGQPTDTQYF. In DNA, the CDR3 is TGTGCCAGCAGCTCGGGACAACCCACAGATACGCAGTATTTT. The full variable domain, with the rest looked up from reference TRBV7-3 and TRBJ2-3, is GAGVSQTPSNKVTEKGKYVELRCDPISGHTALYWYRQSLGQGPEFLIYFQGTGAADDSGLPNDRFFAVRPEGSVSTLKIQRTERGDSAVYLCASSSGQPTDTQYFGPGTRLTVL.